These 6 T cell receptor beta chains share one sample of origin, sequenced in a study of OX40 agonist ivuxolimab in advanced cancers. Method: immunoSEQ multiplex PCR; TCRdb's copy keeps in-frame clones and lacks some. The table includes 15,000 to 20,000 clones, 75% to 90% detected once. This specimen consisted of CD4+ or CD8+ T cells sorted from blood, obtained in a trial of the OX40 agonist ivuxolimab. Receptors were obtained from an adult with an advanced solid tumor such as melanoma, head and neck, liver or kidney cancer.

This chain connects TRBV30 to TRBJ1-2, with D possibly matching TRBD1 (5 bases). Germline V gene data show CDR1 as GTSNPN and CDR2 as SVGIG (reference sequence). The CDR3 loop spans 13 amino acids. The V end was cut by 5 bases, the J end by 4 bases, with 14 bases between. This CDR3 is CAWQQGMAYGYTF. In nucleotides, the CDR3 is TGTGCCTGGCAGCAGGGTATGGCCTATGGCTACACCTTC.

V gene TRBV19 combines with J gene TRBJ1-4; D gene uncertain. The CDR3 runs 14 residues. The V gene's germline CDR1 is LNHDA and CDR2 SQIVND (reference sequence). The V gene lost 2 bases and the J gene lost 7 bases, with 11 bases spanning the gap. The chain's CDR3 is CASSISGSSEKLFF. CDR3 coding DNA: TGTGCCAGTAGTATATCGGGGTCGAGTGAAAAACTGTTTTTT. The variable domain in full, with the rest retrieved from reference TRBV19 and TRBJ1-4, is DGGITQSPKYLFRKEGQNVTLSCEQNLNHDAMYWYRQDPGQGLRLIYYSQIVNDFQKGDIAEGYSVSREKKESFPLTVTSAQKNPTAFYLCASSISGSSEKLFFGSGTQLSVL.

V is TRBV10-3 and J is TRBJ2-1, with TRBD2 matching 8 bases. Looked up from germline, CDR1 is ENHRY and CDR2 is SYGVKD. With V trimmed by 10 bases and J by 1 base, 6 bases remained unmatched. The CDR3 sequence is 14 residues long. The chain's CDR3 is CATSGSSSYNEQFF. In DNA form, the CDR3 reads TGTGCCACCAGCGGGAGTTCGTCCTACAATGAGCAGTTCTTC.

V usage is TRBV6-1 and J usage is TRBJ1-1, with D tentatively TRBD1 (5 bases). The CDR3 loop spans 13 amino acids. Germline assignment: CDR1 MNHNS and CDR2 SASEGT. The ends were cut back, 7 bases at V and 6 bases at J, with 15 bases in the middle. The CDR3 DNA reads as TGTGCCAGCAATTTAAGTGGGGGATCTGAAGCTTTCTTT. This encodes CASNLSGGSEAFF.

This clone was detected a few times. J is TRBJ1-6 and V is TRBV27, with unresolved D. Germline CDR1 reads MNHEY; CDR2 reads SMNVEV (reference sequence). The CDR3 covers 17 residues. The V and J ends lost 0 bases and 3 bases respectively, with 12 bases between them. The CDR3 region has the DNA TGTGCCAGCAGTTTATCTGTGGGAATCGACTATAATTCACCCCTCCACTTT. This sequence encodes CASSLSVGIDYNSPLHF.

The chain is built from TRBV5-6 and TRBJ1-1, with 8 bases identical to TRBD1. Per germline, CDR1 SGHDT and CDR2 YYEEEE. Trimming took 4 bases from V and 0 from J; bases not matched to a gene: 2. The CDR3 is 14 amino acids. CDR3 loop: CASSMTGVNTEAFF. CDR3 DNA: TGTGCCAGCAGCATGACAGGGGTGAACACTGAAGCTTTCTTT.